The entry below describes one T cell receptor (beta chain). As yet, its antigen is unknown. Enrollment shut out patients with autoimmune disease history or systemic immunosuppression. From germline, CDR1 is MNHEY and CDR2 SVGAGI. V dropped 2 bases and J dropped 2 bases, with 13 bases sitting between them. The length of the CDR3 is 15 residues. The data stem from a study of OX40 agonist ivuxolimab in advanced cancers. Whole-study context: Enrolled patients in dose escalation had cancers that were hepatocellular carcinoma, melanoma, renal cell or head and neck cancer. General study results and limits: Expanded clones tended on average to be more numerous among CD8+ T cells than CD4+.

Profiled with immunoSEQ multiplex PCR; TCRdb holds only in-frame clones, not every one. This sample yields around 80,000 clones, of which roughly 92% are seen a single time; about 0.63% belongs to the top ten. The chain uses TRBV6-5 and TRBJ2-7, with a possible D match to TRBD2 (6 bases). The TCR originated in an adult with an advanced solid tumor such as melanoma, head and neck, liver or kidney cancer. The sample consisted of CD4+ or CD8+ T cells sorted from blood, taken in a trial of the OX40 agonist ivuxolimab. The CDR3 is CASSYEDSGPYEQYF. The CDR3, as DNA: TGTGCCAGCAGTTACGAAGATAGCGGACCCTACGAGCAGTACTTC.